These 13 T cell receptor beta chains were sequenced from one sample in a study of cytomegalovirus exposure and HLA in healthy donors. PCR used 60 Vbeta primers and 13 Jbeta primers. Sequencing was performed with immunoSEQ multiplex PCR; in TCRdb, only in-frame clones are kept and a portion is missing. Of over 150,000 clones in the sample, 80% were seen once. Input material: PBMCs. All receptors come from a man aged 25-45 years in good health and CMV-seronegative.

This chain uses TRBV6-6 with TRBJ1-1; 8 positions agree with TRBD1. The CDR3 runs to 14 residues. Losses at the gene ends were 4 bases for V and 0 bases for J; bases not matched to a gene: 1. Germline V gene sequence: CDR1 MNHNY, CDR2 SVGAGI (reference sequence). The CDR3 DNA is TGTGCCAGCAGTTTACAGGGGGTGAACACTGAAGCTTTCTTT. Protein sequence: CASSLQGVNTEAFF.

This sequence joins TRBV21-1 and TRBJ1-2; the D call TRBD1 from the table was never checked on the DNA. TRBV21-1 is a known pseudogene. The CDR3 is 20 residues long. DNA of the CDR3: TGTGCCAGCAGCAAACTCGACGAAACGACAAAGGTGGGGGCGGACTATGGCTACACCTTC. Translating it yields CASSKLDETTKVGADYGYTF.

The chain combines TRBV28 with TRBJ1-2; TRBD1 is a possible D gene (5 bases). Trimming removed 5 bases from V and 4 bases from J, with 20 bases in between. The CDR3 loop spans 16 amino acids. The germline gives CDR1 MDHEN, CDR2 SYDVKM. CDR3: CASSATRGGGFYGYTF. For the CDR3, the DNA is TGTGCCAGCAGTGCAACTCGGGGGGGAGGGTTCTATGGCTACACCTTC.

The CDR3 nucleotides read TGTGCCAGGAGGACTTTCAGCCCCACCGGGGAGCTGTTTTTT. This encodes CARRTFSPTGELFF. The chain combines TRBV21-1 with TRBJ2-2; whether TRBD2, the table's D call, matches the DNA was not checked. TRBV21-1 is an annotated pseudogene. The CDR3 covers 14 residues.

The J gene is TRBJ1-1, the V gene TRBV19; 9 bases match TRBD1. After removal of 4 bases from V and 10 bases from J, the junction contained 10 bases not matched to a gene. Germline CDR1 reads LNHDA; CDR2 reads SQIVND (reference sequence). The CDR3 spans 14 residues. CDR3 DNA sequence: TGTGCCAGTAGTACCTGGGACAGGGTGACGGGAGCTTTCTTT. As protein: CASSTWDRVTGAFF.

The rearrangement links TRBV7-2 to TRBJ2-5; TRBD2 matches at 8 bases. CDR1 SGHTA and CDR2 FQGNSA come from the germline V gene. There are 15 residues in the CDR3. The V segment lost 3 bases and the J segment 4 bases; nucleotides outside the gene matches: 7. The CDR3 DNA reads TGTGCCAGCAGCTTGAACGGGGGGGCCCGAGAGACCCAGTACTTC. This gives the protein CASSLNGGARETQYF.

V gene TRBV28 combines with J gene TRBJ2-7; TRBD1 agrees at 12 bases. This CDR3 has 15 amino acids. Trimming cost V 4 bases and J 6 bases; bases outside gene matches: 7. From germline, CDR1 is MDHEN and CDR2 SYDVKM. The CDR3 sequence: CASSSSRDRGPEQYF. Here the CDR3 DNA reads TGTGCCAGCAGTTCCTCCCGGGACAGGGGGCCCGAGCAGTACTTC.

This chain links TRBV7-8 with TRBJ1-6, with unresolved D. Trimming removed 3 bases at V and 6 bases at J, with 3 bases between. The germline V gene encodes CDR1 SGHVS and CDR2 FQNEAQ. The CDR3 covers 12 residues. The CDR3 is CASSFSNSPLHF. CDR3 nucleotides: TGTGCCAGCAGCTTCAGTAATTCACCCCTCCACTTT. Full variable domain (outside the CDR3, taken from reference TRBV7-8 and TRBJ1-6): GAGVSQSPRYKVAKRGQDVALRCDPISGHVSLFWYQQALGQGPEFLTYFQNEAQLDKSGLPSDRFFAERPEGSVSTLKIQRTQQEDSAVYLCASSFSNSPLHFGNGTRLTVT.

This clone occurred a few times. V is TRBV28 and J is TRBJ1-1; D is possibly TRBD1 (6 bases). There are 16 residues in the CDR3. CDR1 is MDHEN and CDR2 is SYDVKM in the germline V gene. The V end was cut by 5 bases, the J end by 2 bases, with 18 bases between. CDR3 bases: TGTGCCAGCAGTCTACTAAAGGGGGACGGAAACACTGAAGCTTTCTTT. Encoded protein: CASSLLKGDGNTEAFF.

In regard to this clone: A junction end diverges from the germline sequence, so it may reflect a read error. The chain employs TRBV7-8 and TRBJ2-5, with 10 bases identical to TRBD2. The J call may be incorrect, as the DNA end agrees better with TRBJ2-7. Germline V gives CDR1 SGHVS, CDR2 FQNEAQ. This CDR3 is 13 amino acids long. CDR3 amino acids: CASSLAGAYEQYF. For the CDR3, the DNA is TGTGCCAGCAGCCTAGCGGGAGCCTACGAGCAGTACTTC.

About this clone itself: At the DNA level, this CDR3 is encoded by other sequences in the same sample as well. The CDR3 loop is CAWRGAEYSYNEQFF. The CDR3 DNA sequence: TGTGCCTGGAGAGGAGCGGAGTACTCCTACAATGAGCAGTTCTTC. The rearrangement links TRBV30 to TRBJ2-1; a possible D gene is TRBD2 (5 bases). CDR3 size: 15 residues. The ends were cut back, 3 bases at V and 0 bases at J, with 12 bases in the middle. Germline CDR1 GTSNPN, CDR2 SVGIG (reference sequence). Looking up the rest from reference TRBV30 and TRBJ2-1 gives the full variable domain: SQTIHQWPATLVQPVGSPLSLECTVEGTSNPNLYWYRQAAGRGLQLLFYSVGIGQISSEVPQNLSASRPQDRQFILSSKKLLLSDSGFYLCAWRGAEYSYNEQFFGPGTRLTVL.

This chain uses TRBV15 with TRBJ1-2; 10 bases line up with TRBD1. The CDR3 length is 14 residues. V dropped 1 base and J dropped 8; count of bases not matched to a gene: 4. From germline, CDR1 is LNHNV and CDR2 YYDKDF (reference sequence). The CDR3 DNA reads TGTGCCACCAGCAGAGGGACAGGGGGAGGGGGCTACACCTTC. Translation gives CATSRGTGGGGYTF.

J is TRBJ1-2 and V is TRBV25-1; 7 nucleotides align to TRBD1. J lost 7 bases, V lost 6 bases, and 8 bases had no gene match. CDR1 is MGHDK and CDR2 is SYGVNS in the germline V gene. The CDR3 runs to 13 residues. The CDR3 coding sequence is TGTGCCAGCAGCCCACAGGGGAGATTTGGCTACACCTTC. Translating it yields CASSPQGRFGYTF.